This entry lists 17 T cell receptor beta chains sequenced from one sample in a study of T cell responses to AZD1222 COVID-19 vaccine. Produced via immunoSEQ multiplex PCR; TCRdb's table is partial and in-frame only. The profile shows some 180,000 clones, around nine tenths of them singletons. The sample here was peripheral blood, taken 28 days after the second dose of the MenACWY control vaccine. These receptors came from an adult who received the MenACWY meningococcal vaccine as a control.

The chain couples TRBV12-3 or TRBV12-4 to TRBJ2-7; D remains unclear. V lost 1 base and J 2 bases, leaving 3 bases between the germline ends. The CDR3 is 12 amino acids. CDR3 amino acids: CASSLGAYEQYF. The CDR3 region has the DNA TGTGCCAGCAGTTTAGGTGCCTACGAGCAGTACTTC.

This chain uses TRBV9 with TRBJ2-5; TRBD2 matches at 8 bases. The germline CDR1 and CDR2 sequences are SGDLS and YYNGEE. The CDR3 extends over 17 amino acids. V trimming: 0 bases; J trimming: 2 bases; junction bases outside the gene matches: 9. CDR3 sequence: CASSVATAGGTQETQYF. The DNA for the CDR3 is TGTGCCAGCAGCGTAGCTACGGCGGGAGGTACGCAAGAGACCCAGTACTTC.

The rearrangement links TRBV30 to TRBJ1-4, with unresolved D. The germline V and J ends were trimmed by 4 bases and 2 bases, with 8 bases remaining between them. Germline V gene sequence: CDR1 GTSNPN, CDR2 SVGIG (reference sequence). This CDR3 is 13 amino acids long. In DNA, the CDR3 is TGTGCCTGGACTCCCAGTACTAATGAAAAACTGTTTTTT. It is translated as CAWTPSTNEKLFF.

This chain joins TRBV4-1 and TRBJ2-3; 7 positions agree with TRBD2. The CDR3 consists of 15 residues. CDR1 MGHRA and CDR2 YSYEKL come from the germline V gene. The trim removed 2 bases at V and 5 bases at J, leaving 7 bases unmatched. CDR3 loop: CASSQREGGQDTQYF. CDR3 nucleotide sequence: TGCGCCAGCAGCCAAAGGGAGGGAGGGCAAGATACGCAGTATTTT.

CDR3 bases: TGTGCCAGCAGCCAAGATAGACAGGGGGCTGTGGATGGCTACACCTTC. The encoded protein is CASSQDRQGAVDGYTF. The V call is TRBV4-2, the J call TRBJ1-2; TRBD1 matches at 10 bases. The CDR3 spans 16 residues. The germline V gene encodes CDR1 LGHNA and CDR2 YNFKEQ. Unmatched junction bases numbered 7, after V lost 0 bases and J lost 6 bases.

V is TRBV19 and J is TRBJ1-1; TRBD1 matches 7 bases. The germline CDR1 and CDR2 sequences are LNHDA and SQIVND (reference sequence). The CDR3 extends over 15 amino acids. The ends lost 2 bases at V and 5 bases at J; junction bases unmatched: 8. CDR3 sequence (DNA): TGTGCCAGTAGTATATCCAGACAGGGCGGTACTGAAGCTTTCTTT. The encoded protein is CASSISRQGGTEAFF.

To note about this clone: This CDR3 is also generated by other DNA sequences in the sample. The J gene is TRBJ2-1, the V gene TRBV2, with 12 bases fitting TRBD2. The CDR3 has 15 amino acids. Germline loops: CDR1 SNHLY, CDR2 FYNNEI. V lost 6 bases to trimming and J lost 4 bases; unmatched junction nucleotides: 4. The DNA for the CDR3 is TGTGCCAGCAGGGGGACTAGCGGGCTGTACAATGAGCAGTTCTTC. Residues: CASRGTSGLYNEQFF.

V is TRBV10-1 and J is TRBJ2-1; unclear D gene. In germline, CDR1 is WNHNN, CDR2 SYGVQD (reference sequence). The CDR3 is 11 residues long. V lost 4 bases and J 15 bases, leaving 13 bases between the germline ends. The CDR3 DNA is TGCGCCAGCAGTGTTAGTCCCAGGTCGTTCTTC. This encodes CASSVSPRSFF.

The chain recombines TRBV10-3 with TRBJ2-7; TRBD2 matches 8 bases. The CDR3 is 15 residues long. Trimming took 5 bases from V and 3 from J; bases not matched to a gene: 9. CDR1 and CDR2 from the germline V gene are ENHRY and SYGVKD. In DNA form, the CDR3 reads TGTGCCATCAGTCCGGGACTAGGAACGGACTACGAGCAGTACTTC. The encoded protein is CAISPGLGTDYEQYF.

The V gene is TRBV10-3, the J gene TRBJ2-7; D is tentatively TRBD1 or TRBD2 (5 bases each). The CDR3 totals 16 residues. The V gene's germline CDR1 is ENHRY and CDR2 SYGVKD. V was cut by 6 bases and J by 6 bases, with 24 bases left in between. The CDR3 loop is CAIRSVEGPLRAEQYF. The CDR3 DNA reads TGTGCCATCAGGAGTGTAGAGGGACCGCTAAGGGCCGAGCAGTACTTC.

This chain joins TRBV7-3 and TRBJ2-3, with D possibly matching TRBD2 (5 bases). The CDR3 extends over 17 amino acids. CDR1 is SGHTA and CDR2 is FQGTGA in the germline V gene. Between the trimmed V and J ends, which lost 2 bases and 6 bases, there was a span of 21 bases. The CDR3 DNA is TGTGCCAGCAGCTTAGGGCCTCTGAGCGGAAGAGCGGATACGCAGTATTTT. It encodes CASSLGPLSGRADTQYF.

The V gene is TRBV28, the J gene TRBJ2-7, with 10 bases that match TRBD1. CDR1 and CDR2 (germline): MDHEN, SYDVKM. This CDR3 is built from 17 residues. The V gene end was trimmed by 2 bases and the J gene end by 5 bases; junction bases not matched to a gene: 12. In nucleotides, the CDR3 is TGTGCCAGCAGTTTAGGCTTCTTCGGACAGGGGGAGAACGAGCAGTACTTC. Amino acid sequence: CASSLGFFGQGENEQYF. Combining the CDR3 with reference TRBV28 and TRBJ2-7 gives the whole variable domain DVKVTQSSRYLVKRTGEKVFLECVQDMDHENMFWYRQDPGLGLRLIYFSYDVKMKEKGDIPEGYSVSREKKERFSLILESASTNQTSMYLCASSLGFFGQGENEQYFGPGTRLTVT.

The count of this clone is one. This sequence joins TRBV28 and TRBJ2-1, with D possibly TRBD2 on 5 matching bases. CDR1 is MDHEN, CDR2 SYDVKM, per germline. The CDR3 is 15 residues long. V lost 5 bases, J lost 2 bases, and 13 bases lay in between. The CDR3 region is CASSPSSGTYNEQFF. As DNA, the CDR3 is TGTGCCAGCAGTCCTAGCTCTGGGACCTACAATGAGCAGTTCTTC.

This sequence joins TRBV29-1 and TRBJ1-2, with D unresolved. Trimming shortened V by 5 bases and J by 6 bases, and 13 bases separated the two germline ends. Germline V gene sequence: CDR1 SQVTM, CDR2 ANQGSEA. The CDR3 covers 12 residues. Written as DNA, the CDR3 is TGCAGCGTTACATCTCCGAGGAATGGCTACACCTTC. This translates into CSVTSPRNGYTF.

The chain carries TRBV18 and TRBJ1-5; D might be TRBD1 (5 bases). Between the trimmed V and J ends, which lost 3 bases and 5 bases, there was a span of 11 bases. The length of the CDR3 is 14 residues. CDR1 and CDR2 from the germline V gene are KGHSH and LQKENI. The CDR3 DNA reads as TGTGCCAGCTCACCTTTAGGGACCGATCAGCCCCAGCATTTT. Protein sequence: CASSPLGTDQPQHF.

DNA of the CDR3: TGTGCTGGAGGGACAGATACGCAGTATTTT. Translated, it gives CAGGTDTQYF. The genes are TRBV12-5 and TRBJ2-3, with D possibly TRBD2 on 6 matching bases. The CDR3 covers 10 residues. Between the trimmed V and J ends, which lost 11 bases and 3 bases, there was a span of 6 bases. Germline V gives CDR1 LGHNT, CDR2 FRNRAP.

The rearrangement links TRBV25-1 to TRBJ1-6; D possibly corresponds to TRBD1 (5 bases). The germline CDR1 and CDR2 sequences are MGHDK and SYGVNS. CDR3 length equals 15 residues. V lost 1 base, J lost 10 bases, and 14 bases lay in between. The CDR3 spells CASSESQGGKSPLHF. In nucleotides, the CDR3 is TGTGCCAGCAGTGAATCGCAGGGTGGGAAATCACCCCTCCACTTT.